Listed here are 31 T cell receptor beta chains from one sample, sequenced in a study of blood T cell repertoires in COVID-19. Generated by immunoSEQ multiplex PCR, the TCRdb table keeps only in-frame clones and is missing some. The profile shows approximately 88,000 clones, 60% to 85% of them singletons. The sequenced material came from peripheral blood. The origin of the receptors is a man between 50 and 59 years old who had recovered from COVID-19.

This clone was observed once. CDR3: CASRHHDRDSEAFF. The CDR3, as DNA: TGTGCCAGCAGACACCATGACAGGGATTCTGAAGCTTTCTTT. The rearrangement joins TRBV6-5 to TRBJ1-1; 7 bases fit TRBD1. Germline lookup yields CDR1 MNHEY and CDR2 SVGAGI. Unmatched junction bases numbered 10, after V lost 6 bases and J lost 6 bases. The CDR3 covers 14 residues.

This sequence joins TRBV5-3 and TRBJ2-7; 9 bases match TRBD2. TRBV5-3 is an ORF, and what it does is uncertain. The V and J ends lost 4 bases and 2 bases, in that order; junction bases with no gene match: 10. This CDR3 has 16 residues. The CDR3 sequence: CARSPPRLAVAYEQYF. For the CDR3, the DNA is TGTGCCAGAAGCCCACCCCGACTAGCGGTTGCCTACGAGCAGTACTTC.

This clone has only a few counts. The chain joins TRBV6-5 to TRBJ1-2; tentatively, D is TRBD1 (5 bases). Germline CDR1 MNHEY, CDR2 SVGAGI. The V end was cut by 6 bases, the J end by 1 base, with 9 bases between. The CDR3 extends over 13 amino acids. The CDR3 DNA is TGTGCCAGCAGGCTGACAGTTAACTATGGCTACACCTTC. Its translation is CASRLTVNYGYTF.

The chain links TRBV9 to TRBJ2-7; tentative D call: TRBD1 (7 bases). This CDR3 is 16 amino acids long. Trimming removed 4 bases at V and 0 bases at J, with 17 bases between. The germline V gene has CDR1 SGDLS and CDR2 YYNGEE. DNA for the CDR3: TGTGCCAGCAGCCCGGGGGACAGCGACTACTCCTACGAGCAGTACTTC. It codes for CASSPGDSDYSYEQYF.

The CDR3 region is CASSWDSGGVNYGYTF. In nucleotides, the CDR3 is TGTGCCAGCTCATGGGATTCAGGGGGCGTTAACTATGGCTACACCTTC. This chain uses TRBV18 with TRBJ1-2, with 8 bases matching TRBD1. Germline V gene sequence: CDR1 KGHSH, CDR2 LQKENI. With 5 bases clipped from V and 1 base from J, the junction kept 9 bases outside the gene matches. The CDR3 sequence is 16 residues long.

CDR3 in amino acids: CASSAPLATNEKLFF. The CDR3, as DNA: TGTGCCAGCAGCGCCCCCCTAGCAACTAATGAAAAACTGTTTTTT. The chain carries TRBV7-9 and TRBJ1-4; D gene unclear. There are 15 residues in the CDR3. Looked up from germline, CDR1 is SEHNR and CDR2 is FQNEAQ (reference sequence). V was cut by 5 bases and J by 0 bases, with 10 bases left in between.

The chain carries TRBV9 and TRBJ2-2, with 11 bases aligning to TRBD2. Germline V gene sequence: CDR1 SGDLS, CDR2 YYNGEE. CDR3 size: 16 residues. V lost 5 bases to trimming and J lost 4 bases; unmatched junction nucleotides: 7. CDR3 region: CASSPSGGTPTGELFF. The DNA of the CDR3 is TGTGCCAGCAGTCCTAGCGGGGGGACGCCCACCGGGGAGCTGTTTTTT.

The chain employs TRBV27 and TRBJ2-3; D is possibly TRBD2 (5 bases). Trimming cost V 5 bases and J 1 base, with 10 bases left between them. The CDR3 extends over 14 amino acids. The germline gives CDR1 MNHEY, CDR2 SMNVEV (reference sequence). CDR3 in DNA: TGTGCCAGCAGTACTAGGTATGGCACAGATACGCAGTATTTT. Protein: CASSTRYGTDTQYF.

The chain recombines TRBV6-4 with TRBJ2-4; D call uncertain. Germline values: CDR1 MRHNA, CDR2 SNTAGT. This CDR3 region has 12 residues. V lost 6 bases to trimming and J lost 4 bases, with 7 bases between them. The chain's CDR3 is CASRFLKNIQYF. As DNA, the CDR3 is TGTGCCAGCAGATTCCTTAAAAACATTCAGTACTTC.

CDR3 loop: CASGRSGANVLTF. CDR3 DNA: TGTGCTAGTGGCCGCTCTGGGGCCAACGTCCTGACTTTC. The rearrangement joins TRBV12-5 to TRBJ2-6; no clear D. Germline CDR1 LGHNT, CDR2 FRNRAP. Trimming shortened V by 6 bases and J by 0 bases, and 3 bases separated the two germline ends. The CDR3 extends over 13 amino acids.

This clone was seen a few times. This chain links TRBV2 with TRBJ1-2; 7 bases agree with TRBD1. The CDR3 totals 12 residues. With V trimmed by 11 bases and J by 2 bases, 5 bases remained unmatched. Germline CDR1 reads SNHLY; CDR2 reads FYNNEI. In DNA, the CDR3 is TGTGCCGTCCAACAGGGGAACTATGGCTACACCTTC. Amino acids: CAVQQGNYGYTF.

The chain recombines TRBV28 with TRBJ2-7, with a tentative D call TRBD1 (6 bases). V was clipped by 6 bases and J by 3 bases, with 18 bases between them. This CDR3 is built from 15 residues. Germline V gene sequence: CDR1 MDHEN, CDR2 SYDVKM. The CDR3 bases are TGTGCCAGCAGGTCGTATACAGGGATAATCTACGAGCAGTACTTC. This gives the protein CASRSYTGIIYEQYF.

CDR3 nucleotide sequence: TGTGCCACGTCTAGGGGGCCCCTAGATAATCAGCCCCAGCATTTT. Its translation is CATSRGPLDNQPQHF. The V call is TRBV10-3, the J call TRBJ1-5; 7 bases fit TRBD1. This CDR3 is built from 15 residues. Germline V gene lookup returns CDR1 ENHRY and CDR2 SYGVKD. V lost 10 bases to trimming and J lost 4 bases; unmatched junction nucleotides: 13.

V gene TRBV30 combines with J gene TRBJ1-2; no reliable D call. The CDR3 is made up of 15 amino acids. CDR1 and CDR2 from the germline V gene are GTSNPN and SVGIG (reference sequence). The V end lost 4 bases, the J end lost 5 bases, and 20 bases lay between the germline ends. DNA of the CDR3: TGTGCCTGGACTAGAGTGGAGGATTTCCTTTATGGCTACACCTTC. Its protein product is CAWTRVEDFLYGYTF. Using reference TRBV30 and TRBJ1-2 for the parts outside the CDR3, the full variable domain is SQTIHQWPATLVQPVGSPLSLECTVEGTSNPNLYWYRQAAGRGLQLLFYSVGIGQISSEVPQNLSASRPQDRQFILSSKKLLLSDSGFYLCAWTRVEDFLYGYTFGSGTRLTVV.

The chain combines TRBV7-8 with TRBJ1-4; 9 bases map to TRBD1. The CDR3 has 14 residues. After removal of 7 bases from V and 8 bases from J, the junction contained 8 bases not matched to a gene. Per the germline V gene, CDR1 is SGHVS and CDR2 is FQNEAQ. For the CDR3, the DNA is TGTGCCAGCACCCCCGGGACAGGGCGCGAAAAACTGTTTTTT. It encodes CASTPGTGREKLFF.

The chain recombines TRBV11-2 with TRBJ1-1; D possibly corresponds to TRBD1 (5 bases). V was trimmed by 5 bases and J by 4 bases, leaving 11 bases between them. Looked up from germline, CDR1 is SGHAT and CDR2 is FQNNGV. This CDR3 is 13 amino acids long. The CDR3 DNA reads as TGTGCCAGCAGCGTCGGGGGACCCACTGAAGCTTTCTTT. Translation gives CASSVGGPTEAFF.

CDR3 DNA: TGTGCCAGCAGCGCCGGGACTAGCGGTATCTCCTACAATGAGCAGTTCTTC. Encoded protein: CASSAGTSGISYNEQFF. The chain employs TRBV9 and TRBJ2-1; 11 nucleotides agree with TRBD2. Germline V gene sequence: CDR1 SGDLS, CDR2 YYNGEE. With 3 bases clipped from V and 0 bases from J, the junction kept 5 bases outside the gene matches. There are 17 residues in the CDR3.

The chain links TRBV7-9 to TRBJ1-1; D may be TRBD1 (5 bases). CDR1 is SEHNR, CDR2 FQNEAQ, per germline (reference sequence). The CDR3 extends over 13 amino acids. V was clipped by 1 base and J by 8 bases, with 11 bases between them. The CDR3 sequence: CASSLVGGSEAFF. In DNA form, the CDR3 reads TGTGCCAGCAGCTTAGTGGGGGGGTCCGAAGCTTTCTTT.

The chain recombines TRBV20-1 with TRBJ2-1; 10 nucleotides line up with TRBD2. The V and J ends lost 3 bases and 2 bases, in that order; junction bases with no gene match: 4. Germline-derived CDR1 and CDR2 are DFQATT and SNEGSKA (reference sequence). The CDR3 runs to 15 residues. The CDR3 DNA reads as TGCAGTGCTAGTATAGCGGGGGGACCCTACAATGAGCAGTTCTTC. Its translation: CSASIAGGPYNEQFF.

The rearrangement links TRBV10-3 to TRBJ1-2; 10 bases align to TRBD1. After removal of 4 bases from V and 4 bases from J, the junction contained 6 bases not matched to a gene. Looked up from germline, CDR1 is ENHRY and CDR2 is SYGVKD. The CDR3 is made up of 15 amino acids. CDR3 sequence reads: CAISGGTGEPYGYTF. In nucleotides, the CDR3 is TGTGCCATCAGTGGAGGGACAGGGGAACCCTATGGCTACACCTTC.

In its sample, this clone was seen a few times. CDR3 in amino acids: CASSFQTGSSGNTIYF. CDR3 nucleotide sequence: TGCGCCAGCAGCTTCCAGACAGGGAGCTCTGGAAACACCATATATTTT. V and J are TRBV5-1 and TRBJ1-3, with 7 bases matching TRBD1. The V and J ends lost 2 bases and 0 bases, in that order; junction bases with no gene match: 5. CDR1 is SGHRS and CDR2 is YFSETQ in the germline V gene. There are 16 residues in the CDR3.

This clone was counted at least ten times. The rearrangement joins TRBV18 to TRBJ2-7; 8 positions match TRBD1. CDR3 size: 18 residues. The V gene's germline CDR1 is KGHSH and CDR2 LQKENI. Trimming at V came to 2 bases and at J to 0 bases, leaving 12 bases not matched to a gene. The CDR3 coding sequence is TGTGCCAGCTCACCAGGACAGGGTTATCCTTCACTCTCCTACGAGCAGTACTTC. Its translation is CASSPGQGYPSLSYEQYF. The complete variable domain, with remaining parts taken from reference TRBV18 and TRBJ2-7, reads NAGVMQNPRHLVRRRGQEARLRCSPMKGHSHVYWYRQLPEEGLKFMVYLQKENIIDESGMPKERFSAEFPKEGPSILRIQQVVRGDSAAYFCASSPGQGYPSLSYEQYFGPGTRLTVT.

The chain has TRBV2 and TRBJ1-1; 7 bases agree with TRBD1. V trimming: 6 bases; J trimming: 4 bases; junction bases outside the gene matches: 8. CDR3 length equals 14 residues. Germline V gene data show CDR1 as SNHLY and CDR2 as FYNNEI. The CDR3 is CASRVTGVSTEAFF. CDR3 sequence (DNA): TGTGCCAGCAGAGTCACAGGGGTAAGCACTGAAGCTTTCTTT.

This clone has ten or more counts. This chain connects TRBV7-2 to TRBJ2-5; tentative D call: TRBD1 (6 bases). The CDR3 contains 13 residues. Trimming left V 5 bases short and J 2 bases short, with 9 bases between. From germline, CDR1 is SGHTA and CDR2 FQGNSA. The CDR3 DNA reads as TGTGCCAGCAGCAGGACAGTTCAAGAGACCCAGTACTTC. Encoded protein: CASSRTVQETQYF.

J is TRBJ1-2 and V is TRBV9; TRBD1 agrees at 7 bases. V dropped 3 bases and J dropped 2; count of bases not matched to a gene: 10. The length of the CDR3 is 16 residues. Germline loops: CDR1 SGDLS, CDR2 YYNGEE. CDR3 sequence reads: CASSADLQGMNYGYTF. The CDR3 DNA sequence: TGTGCCAGCAGCGCCGACTTACAGGGGATGAACTATGGCTACACCTTC.

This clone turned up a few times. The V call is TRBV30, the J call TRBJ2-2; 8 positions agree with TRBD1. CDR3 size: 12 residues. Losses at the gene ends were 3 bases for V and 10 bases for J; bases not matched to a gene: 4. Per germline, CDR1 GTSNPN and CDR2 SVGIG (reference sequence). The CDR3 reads CAWSRQGLELFF. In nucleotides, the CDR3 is TGTGCCTGGAGCAGACAGGGGTTGGAGCTGTTTTTT.

CDR3 bases: TGCGCCAGCAGCCCCCAGATAGGAGGAACTGAAGCTTTCTTT. It is translated as CASSPQIGGTEAFF. The chain combines TRBV4-3 with TRBJ1-1; no firm D call. CDR1 is LGHNA and CDR2 is YSLEER in the germline V gene. The CDR3 has 14 residues. V was pared by 4 bases and J by 5 bases, with 14 bases between.

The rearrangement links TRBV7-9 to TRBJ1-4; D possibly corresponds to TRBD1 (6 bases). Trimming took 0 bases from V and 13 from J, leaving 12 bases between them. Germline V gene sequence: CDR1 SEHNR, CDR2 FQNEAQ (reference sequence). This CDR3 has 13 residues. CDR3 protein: CASSLAGQGRLFF. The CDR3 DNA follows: TGTGCCAGCAGCTTAGCGGGTCAGGGGAGACTGTTTTTT.

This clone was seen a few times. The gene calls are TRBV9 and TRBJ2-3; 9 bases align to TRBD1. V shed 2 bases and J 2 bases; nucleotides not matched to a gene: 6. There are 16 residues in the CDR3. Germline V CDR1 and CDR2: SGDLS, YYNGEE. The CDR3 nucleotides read TGTGCCAGCAGCGTTTCGGACAGGGGATCCACAGATACGCAGTATTTT. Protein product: CASSVSDRGSTDTQYF.

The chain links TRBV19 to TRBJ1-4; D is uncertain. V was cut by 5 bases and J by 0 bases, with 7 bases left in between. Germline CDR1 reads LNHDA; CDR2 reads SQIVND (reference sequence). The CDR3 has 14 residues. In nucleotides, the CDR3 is TGTGCCAGTAGTCGAGCTGCAACTAATGAAAAACTGTTTTTT. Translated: CASSRAATNEKLFF. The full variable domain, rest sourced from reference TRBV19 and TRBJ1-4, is DGGITQSPKYLFRKEGQNVTLSCEQNLNHDAMYWYRQDPGQGLRLIYYSQIVNDFQKGDIAEGYSVSREKKESFPLTVTSAQKNPTAFYLCASSRAATNEKLFFGSGTQLSVL.

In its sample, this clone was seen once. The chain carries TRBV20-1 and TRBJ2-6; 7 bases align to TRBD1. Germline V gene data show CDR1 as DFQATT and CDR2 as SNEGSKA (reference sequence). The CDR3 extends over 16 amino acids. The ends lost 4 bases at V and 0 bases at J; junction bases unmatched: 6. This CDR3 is CSAIDRAYSGANVLTF. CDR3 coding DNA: TGCAGTGCTATTGACAGGGCCTACTCTGGGGCCAACGTCCTGACTTTC.